These T cell receptor beta chains were read from a single sample in a study of cytomegalovirus exposure and HLA in healthy donors. Sequencing was performed with immunoSEQ multiplex PCR; in TCRdb, only in-frame clones are kept and a portion is missing. The table lists 150,000 to 180,000 clones, less than 80% of them singletons. The sequenced sample was PBMCs. The receptors were gathered from a man aged 25 to 45 in good health and CMV-seronegative. Each CDR3 is given without its conserved first and last residue. Fields, in order: CDR3 length, V gene, CDR3 protein.

>13|TRBV7-9
ASSQTSAGTDTQY
>13|TRBV15
ATSLDRLSGNTMY
>13|TRBV10-3
AISESAGQSYEQY
>12|TRBV6-5
ASSLGQGFYEQY
>15|TRBV15
ATSRDPLAGSSYEQY
>12|TRBV5-6
ASSSGQGVDGYT
>11|TRBV27
AAGAGANTEAF
>14|TRBV6-1
ASSEAVRQGKAEQY
>12|TRBV19
ASLPRGMNTEAF
>13|TRBV4-2
ASSRQGLIQDTQY
>11|TRBV9
ASSADRVHGYT
>14|TRBV7-9
ASSLLGRGQGYEQY
>9|TRBV6-5
ASSLAETQY
>10|TRBV28
ATQGVRETQY
>14|TRBV25-1
ASSPSIGQGAHEQF
>13|TRBV19
ASSPGQGPLNEQF
>11|TRBV6-5
ASSAGQYNEQF
>12|TRBV10-3
AISSRTGNTEAF
>13|TRBV6-1
ASSEWTGSPYEQY
>13|TRBV9
ASSVEDRPNYGYT
>11|TRBV28
ASRRGGVETQY
>14|TRBV10-3
AISPRGGGAADTQY
>10|TRBV27
ASSPHVGELF
>13|TRBV28
ASSLGLPWDYGYT
>12|TRBV27
ASSLSAQGYGYP
>13|TRBV7-9
ASSREDRGLGELF
>14|TRBV7-2
ASSSYSGDSTDTQY
>16|TRBV21-1
ASSNPPGGPSSYNEQF
>16|TRBV10-3
AISEGRIRGSSYNEQF
>13|TRBV13
VSRSGQGEDTEAF
>14|TRBV6-6
ASTLLGQGITGELF
>10|TRBV10-2
ASSPSVHEQY
>10|TRBV10-3
AITHPSDEQF
>14|TRBV11-2
ASSLVASGDQETQY
>13|TRBV7-8
ASSFRDSVSYEQY
>11|TRBV6-1
ASGGGENYEQY
>13|TRBV5-1
ASSSGLAGHNEQF
>12|TRBV2
ASSGVGGADTQY
>14|TRBV9
ASSPGQGIANYGYT
>14|TRBV15
ATSRESGVGANVLT